The subject of this entry is one T cell receptor (beta chain). Its antigen is not identified. Timing groups of about 4 and about 12 weeks for second doses were pooled. The germline gives CDR1 MNHEY, CDR2 SVGAGI. Germline trimming cut 0 bases from V and 6 bases from J; bases unmatched to any gene: 4. The CDR3 is 14 residues long. This sample was taken from a study of T cell responses to AZD1222 COVID-19 vaccine. Findings and caveats of the study: Nearly half of unique spike-specific TCRs reportedly avoided B.1.351 and B.1.1.7 mutated regions. There were mostly white British donors and more females than males, and clonal diversity was possibly underestimated. There were repertoire samples only from the period after the peak T cell response.

This table comes from immunoSEQ multiplex PCR, and its TCRdb copy is limited to in-frame clones, with some not included. This table holds under 200,000 clones, approximately 88% found once. The J gene is TRBJ1-2, the V gene TRBV6-5; 7 bases fit TRBD1. The clonotype originates from an adult who received the AZD1222 COVID-19 vaccine. Here the sequenced sample was peripheral blood, taken 28 days after the second AZD1222 dose. The CDR3 sequence: CASSYSTGHDGYTF. CDR3 in DNA: TGTGCCAGCAGTTACTCGACAGGGCACGATGGCTACACCTTC.